The TCR beta chain described here comes from a study of cytomegalovirus exposure and HLA in healthy donors. Study-level background: In a previous analysis, nearly 120 million unique TCR beta sequences were found from some 180 million T cells. General study points: In vitro confirmation showed three CMV-associated chains to be CMV antigen specific.

PCR primers comprised 60 Vbeta and 13 Jbeta primers. As originally analysed: Later reanalysis found 75 million to 95 million unique TCR beta chains, around 10 million of them shared. Data came from immunoSEQ multiplex PCR; TCRdb stores just in-frame clones and leaves some out. V and J calls and clone size are given by that table; D and trimming were obtained from the DNA. The sample lists 30,000 to 45,000 clones; around half were seen once. Looked up from germline, CDR1 is MNHEY and CDR2 is SMNVEV (reference sequence). This CDR3 spans 13 amino acids. Notes on this clone: What it binds is unknown. Mismatch with germline at one junction end may stem from a read error.

Specimen: PBMCs. This clonotype was sampled from a woman in her thirties or forties in good health and CMV-seropositive. The chain employs TRBV27 and TRBJ1-2; D perhaps matches TRBD1 (6 bases). CDR3 nucleotide sequence: TGTGCCAGCAGTTCCACAGGGAACTGTGGCTACACCTTC. It specifies CASSSTGNCGYTF.